The next 13 T cell receptor beta chains were all read from a single sample in a study of tumor and adjacent non-tumor tissue in lung cancer. The library came from three nested PCR rounds adapted from ARM-PCR protocols. MiXCR, run by TCRdb on the multiplex PCR reads, gives a single entry per CDR3 protein. The sample has approximately 140,000 distinct CDR3 sequences, around 65% seen once. This sample's RNA came from whole unsorted tissue. The specimen was lung tumor tissue. Receptors were obtained from a man in his 60s with small cell lung cancer.

The chain is built from TRBV11-2 and TRBJ2-1, with 11 bases lining up with TRBD2. Trimming cost V 1 base and J 12 bases; bases outside gene matches: 8. The germline V gene encodes CDR1 SGHAT and CDR2 FQNNGV. This CDR3 contains 15 residues. CDR3 coding DNA: TGTGCCAGCAGCTTAGTACTAGCGGGAGTGATTGGGCAGTTCTTC. It translates to CASSLVLAGVIGQFF.

This chain links TRBV2 with TRBJ1-5; D is undetermined. The CDR3 totals 14 residues. The ends were cut back, 3 bases at V and 1 base at J, with 7 bases in the middle. The germline V gene has CDR1 SNHLY and CDR2 FYNNEI. CDR3 sequence (DNA): TGTGCCAGCAGTGATGATGGAAGCAATCAGCCCCAGCATTTT. Translated, it gives CASSDDGSNQPQHF.

V usage is TRBV11-3 and J usage is TRBJ1-1; no reliable D call. The CDR3 extends over 13 amino acids. Trimming stripped 6 bases from V and 7 bases from J, with 15 bases between. Germline V gives CDR1 SGHNT, CDR2 YENEEA. Here the CDR3 DNA reads TGTGCCAGCAGTAAGGAGGTGGGTATTGAAGCTTTCTTT. Residues: CASSKEVGIEAFF.

The sample holds many counts of this clonotype. The chain carries TRBV11-1 and TRBJ2-1; 11 nucleotides line up with TRBD2. V lost 6 bases and J lost 1; bases outside the gene matches: 2. The V gene's germline CDR1 is SGHAT and CDR2 FQDESV (reference sequence). The CDR3 consists of 15 residues. Here the CDR3 DNA reads TGTGCCAGCAGTGCTAGCGGGAGGTCCTACAATGAGCAGTTCTTC. Its protein is CASSASGRSYNEQFF.

The chain joins TRBV4-1 to TRBJ2-3, with D maybe TRBD2 (5 bases). Germline V gene data show CDR1 as MGHRA and CDR2 as YSYEKL. V was trimmed by 4 bases and J by 5 bases, leaving 19 bases between them. The CDR3 runs 16 residues. The CDR3 is CASSLRIAFHGDTQYF. DNA for the CDR3: TGCGCCAGCAGCCTCCGGATAGCGTTCCATGGAGATACGCAGTATTTT.

Points on this clonotype: Since no conserved phenylalanine or tryptophan closes the CDR3, a read error is the likely cause. This chain links TRBV6-1 with TRBJ2-1; no clear D gene. Germline V gene sequence: CDR1 MNHNS, CDR2 SASEGT. CDR3 length equals 11 residues. Here the CDR3 reads CVSSAHGPQFV. CDR3 coding DNA: TGTGTCAGCAGTGCTCACGGACCGCAGTTCGTC.

Details on this clonotype: A much larger clone sits a single nucleotide away, making a read error possible. This chain uses TRBV13 with TRBJ2-7, with unresolved D. CDR1 and CDR2 (germline): PRHDT, FYEKMQ (reference sequence). CDR3 length equals 11 residues. Trimming stripped 5 bases from V and 5 bases from J, with 7 bases between. The DNA for the CDR3 is TGTGCCAGCAGCATGGTCAACGAGCAGTACTTC. Its protein product is CASSMVNEQYF.

Turning to this clonotype: A much larger clone differs by one base, so this may be a read error. The V call is TRBV6-5, the J call TRBJ1-6; tentative D call: TRBD1 (5 bases). The germline V and J ends were trimmed by 11 bases and 3 bases, with 14 bases remaining between them. The CDR3 runs to 14 residues. Germline V lookup: CDR1 MNHEY, CDR2 SVGAGI. CDR3 sequence: CAGTPQGYNSPLHF. CDR3 sequence (DNA): TGTGCCGGCACACCCCAGGGCTATAATTCACCCCTCCACTTT.

Comments on this clonotype: An end of the junction differs from the germline gene, which may be a read error. The CDR3 nucleotides read TGTGCCAGCAGCTTACGGGTAACGGACGACGGGAATGAGCAGTTCTTT. It codes for CASSLRVTDDGNEQFF. The chain combines TRBV11-2 with TRBJ2-1; D might be TRBD2 (5 bases). This CDR3 spans 16 amino acids. From germline, CDR1 is SGHAT and CDR2 FQNNGV. The full variable domain, in which reference TRBV11-2 and TRBJ2-1 provide the parts outside the CDR3, is EAGVAQSPRYKIIEKRQSVAFWCNPISGHATLYWYQQILGQGPKLLIQFQNNGVVDDSQLPKDRFSAERLKGVDSTLKIQPAKLEDSAVYLCASSLRVTDDGNEQFFGPGTRLTVL.

The genes are TRBV4-1 and TRBJ1-5, with 7 bases fitting TRBD1. The junction had 5 bases not matched to a gene; V was cut back by 3 bases and J by 3 bases. In germline, CDR1 is MGHRA, CDR2 YSYEKL. The CDR3 is made up of 15 amino acids. CDR3 sequence reads: CASSQGTATNQPQHF. In nucleotides, the CDR3 is TGCGCCAGCAGCCAGGGGACAGCGACCAATCAGCCCCAGCATTTT.

As to this clonotype: A much larger clone differs by one base, so this may be a read error. The missing conserved phenylalanine or tryptophan at the end of this CDR3 makes a read error likely. V and J are TRBV20-1 and TRBJ2-2; D might be TRBD1 or TRBD2, each matching 5 bases. The V gene lost 0 bases and the J gene lost 4 bases, with 9 bases spanning the gap. The CDR3 spans 14 residues. The germline V gene has CDR1 DFQATT and CDR2 SNEGSKA (reference sequence). The CDR3 region is CSARDGGGTGELFL. CDR3 coding DNA: TGCAGTGCTAGAGACGGTGGGGGCACCGGGGAGCTGTTTTTG.

Concerning this clonotype itself: Since the CDR3 does not end with the conserved phenylalanine or tryptophan, this likely comes from a read error. The rearrangement joins TRBV11-2 to TRBJ2-6, with 9 bases identical to TRBD1. The V segment lost 8 bases and the J segment 1 base; nucleotides outside the gene matches: 12. The V gene's germline CDR1 is SGHAT and CDR2 FQNNGV. CDR3 length equals 18 residues. CDR3 amino acids: CASCLPGQGLSGANVLTV. CDR3 DNA: TGTGCCAGCTGTTTACCGGGACAGGGTCTGTCTGGGGCCAACGTCCTGACTGTC.

The chain links TRBV2 to TRBJ2-1; unclear D gene. Germline CDR1 is SNHLY and CDR2 is FYNNEI. The V and J ends lost 7 bases and 8 bases respectively, with 18 bases between them. The CDR3 runs 14 residues. The CDR3 is CASTRVRLTHEQFF. DNA for the CDR3: TGTGCCAGCACGCGAGTCAGGTTGACCCATGAGCAGTTCTTC. Combining the CDR3 with reference TRBV2 and TRBJ2-1 gives the whole variable domain EPEVTQTPSHQVTQMGQEVILRCVPISNHLYFYWYRQILGQKVEFLVSFYNNEISEKSEIFDDQFSVERPDGSNFTLKIRSTKLEDSAMYFCASTRVRLTHEQFFGPGTRLTVL.